These 12 T cell receptor beta chains came from one sample sequenced in a study of blood T cell repertoires in COVID-19. The assay was immunoSEQ multiplex PCR, and TCRdb's table has in-frame clones only and misses some. The sample contains 150,000 to 200,000 clones, about 89% of which appear only once. The sequencing sample was made of peripheral blood. The receptors here all came from a man aged 40-49 years with active or convalescent COVID-19.

The chain recombines TRBV5-1 with TRBJ1-3; 10 bases align to TRBD1. Germline trimming cut 0 bases from V and 8 bases from J; bases unmatched to any gene: 5. This CDR3 has 15 residues. Germline CDR1 SGHRS, CDR2 YFSETQ. CDR3 protein: CASSLAGTGADTIYF. For the CDR3, the DNA is TGCGCCAGCAGCTTGGCCGGGACAGGGGCAGACACCATATATTTT. The variable domain in full, completed from reference TRBV5-1 and TRBJ1-3, reads KAGVTQTPRYLIKTRGQQVTLSCSPISGHRSVSWYQQTPGQGLQFLFEYFSETQRNKGNFPGRFSGRQFSNSRSEMNVSTLELGDSALYLCASSLAGTGADTIYFGEGSWLTVV.

J is TRBJ1-5 and V is TRBV10-3; the D gene is possibly TRBD1 (5 bases). The V end was cut by 0 bases, the J end by 4 bases, with 7 bases between. The CDR3 extends over 14 amino acids. CDR1 is ENHRY, CDR2 SYGVKD, per germline. CDR3 DNA: TGTGCCATCAGTGAGTCGAAGGGGAATCAGCCCCAGCATTTT. It is translated as CAISESKGNQPQHF.

The chain is built from TRBV9 and TRBJ2-1; 7 bases are shared with TRBD1. The length of the CDR3 is 15 residues. V gave up 0 bases and J gave up 7 bases; unmatched junction bases: 7. In germline, CDR1 is SGDLS, CDR2 YYNGEE. The CDR3 bases are TGTGCCAGCAGCGTAGGTAGGGGGCCGGGGAATGAGCAGTTCTTC. Residues: CASSVGRGPGNEQFF.

This sequence joins TRBV19 and TRBJ2-7, with 8 bases matching TRBD1. J was trimmed by 2 bases and V by 6 bases; bases with no gene match: 6. The CDR3 has 14 amino acids. Germline CDR1 and CDR2: LNHDA and SQIVND (reference sequence). The CDR3 DNA is TGTGCCAGTAGGTACGGACAGGGCGCCTACGAGCAGTACTTC. Amino acids: CASRYGQGAYEQYF.

V and J are TRBV6-2 or TRBV6-3 and TRBJ1-2, with D unclear. The CDR3 totals 16 residues. Germline CDR1 and CDR2: MNHEY and SVGEGT. Trimming removed 0 bases at V and 5 bases at J, with 16 bases between. The CDR3 region is CASSYSREGSGYGYTF. The CDR3 DNA sequence: TGTGCCAGCAGTTACTCGAGGGAGGGCTCCGGGTATGGCTACACCTTC.

Only one count was recorded for this clone. This chain joins TRBV6-5 and TRBJ1-3; possibly TRBD1 for D (6 bases). CDR1 is MNHEY, CDR2 SVGAGI, per germline. Trimming took 6 bases from V and 2 from J, leaving 11 bases between them. There are 14 residues in the CDR3. CDR3 bases: TGTGCCAGCAGCCCGAGGGGGACTGGAAACACCATATATTTT. It yields the protein CASSPRGTGNTIYF.

The chain employs TRBV6-5 and TRBJ1-4; 10 bases map to TRBD1. V shed 6 bases, J shed 2 bases, and the junction held 3 bases outside the gene matches. The CDR3 runs 15 residues. In germline, CDR1 is MNHEY, CDR2 SVGAGI. The CDR3 DNA reads TGTGCCAGCAGGGGACAGGGGTATACTAATGAAAAACTGTTTTTT. Translating it yields CASRGQGYTNEKLFF.

The V gene is TRBV27, the J gene TRBJ2-3; tentatively, D is TRBD2 (7 bases). From germline, CDR1 is MNHEY and CDR2 SMNVEV (reference sequence). The V gene lost 3 bases and the J gene lost 1 base, with 11 bases spanning the gap. The CDR3 contains 15 residues. Written as DNA, the CDR3 is TGTGCCAGCAGTTTGGGGGGGGGCGGCACAGATACGCAGTATTTT. It translates to CASSLGGGGTDTQYF.

V is TRBV21-1 and J is TRBJ2-1; the table gives TRBD1 as D, unverified against the DNA. TRBV21-1 represents a pseudogene. This CDR3 contains 17 residues. The CDR3 DNA reads TGTGCCAGCAGCGCCAGGACAGCGCCCGAATCCTACAATGAGCAGTTCTTC. Protein: CASSARTAPESYNEQFF.

This clone came up once. The chain is built from TRBV11-2 and TRBJ1-4; TRBD1 agrees at 7 bases. J gave up 8 bases and V 5 bases, and 5 bases lay outside the gene matches. The germline V gene has CDR1 SGHAT and CDR2 FQNNGV. There are 13 residues in the CDR3. CDR3 loop: CASSVPGQEKLFF. For the CDR3, the DNA is TGTGCCAGCAGCGTCCCGGGACAGGAAAAACTGTTTTTT.

The chain recombines TRBV2 with TRBJ1-2; D is uncertain. This CDR3 region has 13 residues. Germline loops: CDR1 SNHLY, CDR2 FYNNEI. The ends were cut back, 3 bases at V and 4 bases at J, with 9 bases in the middle. CDR3 region: CASSEAEVYGYTF. In nucleotides, the CDR3 is TGTGCCAGCAGTGAGGCAGAGGTCTATGGCTACACCTTC.

The chain couples TRBV27 to TRBJ1-2, with TRBD1 matching 9 bases. The ends lost 3 bases at V and 6 bases at J; junction bases unmatched: 2. There are 13 residues in the CDR3. Looked up from germline, CDR1 is MNHEY and CDR2 is SMNVEV (reference sequence). The CDR3 protein is CASSFDRGDGYTF. The CDR3 DNA is TGTGCCAGCAGTTTCGACAGGGGGGATGGCTACACCTTC.